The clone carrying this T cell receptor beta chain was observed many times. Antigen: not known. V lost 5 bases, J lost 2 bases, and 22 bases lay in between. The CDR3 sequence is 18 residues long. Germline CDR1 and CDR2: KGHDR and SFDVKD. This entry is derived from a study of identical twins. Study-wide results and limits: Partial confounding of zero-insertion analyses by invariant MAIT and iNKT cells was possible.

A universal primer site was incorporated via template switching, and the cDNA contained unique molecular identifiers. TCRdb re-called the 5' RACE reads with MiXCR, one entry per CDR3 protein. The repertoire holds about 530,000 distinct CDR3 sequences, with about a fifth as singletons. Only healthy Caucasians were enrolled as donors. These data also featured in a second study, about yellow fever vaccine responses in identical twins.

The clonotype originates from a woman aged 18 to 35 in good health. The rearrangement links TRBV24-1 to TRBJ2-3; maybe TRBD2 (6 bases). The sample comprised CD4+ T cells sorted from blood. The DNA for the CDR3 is TGTGCCACCAGTGGAGGTGGATTAGCGGACGACTTCACAGATACGCAGTATTTT. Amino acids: CATSGGGLADDFTDTQYF.